Sequencing of this T cell receptor (beta chain) was carried out in a study of blood T cells in healthy people across ages. Together with a sample-barcoded 5' primer, a J-beta primer mix was included in a second PCR lasting about 6 to 11 cycles. TCRdb processed the 5' RACE reads anew with MiXCR; each CDR3 protein has one entry. The table records about 780,000 distinct CDR3 sequences, about 26% of them present only once. Samples each had at least 6 micrograms of total RNA extracted. The CDR3 totals 12 residues. CDR1 DFQATT and CDR2 SNEGSKA come from the germline V gene (reference sequence). Trimming pared 3 bases from V and 5 bases from J, leaving 10 bases between. These same records also appear under a second study, on T cells of mothers and their children. This second study says: All donors were healthy and Caucasian; they were three mothers and their six children. The second PCR used the M1S primer, and this primer added sample barcodes and 2-4 random nucleotides. Every mother supplied over 8 million TCR beta CDR3 reads and every child about 3 million.

Sequencing was carried out using blood. The origin of this receptor is a boy younger than 18 in good health. The chain recombines TRBV20-1 with TRBJ2-5, with D perhaps being TRBD1 or TRBD2 (5 bases each). The CDR3 region has the DNA TGCAGTGCTAGTTTGGGGACGGAGACCCAGTACTTC. This translates into CSASLGTETQYF.